Listed below are T cell receptor beta chains from one sample, sequenced in a study of identical twins. TCRdb reanalysed the 5' RACE reads using MiXCR and keeps one entry per CDR3 protein. Among approximately 1.8 million distinct CDR3 sequences, roughly a third were seen once, and the ten largest hold about 0.27%. Sequencing input: cord blood. The receptors originated from a newborn girl in good health. The conserved cysteine and the conserved F or W are not part of the CDR3 here.

j_gene	v_gene	CDR3aa
TRBJ1-2	TRBV27	ASSLGGRQGDNYGYT
TRBJ2-1	TRBV12-3/TRBV12-4	ASSLGLVYNEQF
TRBJ2-1	TRBV7-9	ASSLSTSGSRNNEQF
TRBJ2-5	TRBV20-1	SADQLGRETQY
TRBJ1-1	TRBV7-8	ASSSTGFGAF
TRBJ2-3	TRBV5-1	ASRQKFDSPDTQY
TRBJ2-2	TRBV28	ASSFITSRSTGELF
TRBJ2-3	TRBV5-1	ASSRSLPGLAGGRTDTQY
TRBJ2-5	TRBV3-1	ASTLQSWVETQY
TRBJ2-1	TRBV20-1	SAALAGSYNEQF
TRBJ2-1	TRBV10-3	AIRGDASQHSF
TRBJ1-2	TRBV3-1	ASSQVEGSIT
TRBJ2-4	TRBV28	ASSLVAPHSKNIQY
TRBJ2-2	TRBV6-6	ASSFQGSGELF
TRBJ2-7	TRBV21-1	ASSNLKRAYYEQY
TRBJ2-2	TRBV28	ASSSPGSVNPGELF
TRBJ2-1	TRBV5-1	AGTIELGYNEQF
TRBJ2-3	TRBV9	ASSVATNLPTDTQY
TRBJ2-1	TRBV3-1	ASSQEFSYNEQF
TRBJ2-2	TRBV6-2/TRBV6-3	ASSFGTGIRELF
TRBJ2-5	TRBV27	ASRAGRRQY
TRBJ2-2	TRBV4-2	ASSQDMGLASNTGELF
TRBJ2-3	TRBV7-2	ASSYLADTQY
TRBJ1-2	TRBV10-3	AIRVGRLNYGYT
TRBJ1-4	TRBV25-1	ASSVGQGNEKLF
TRBJ1-1	TRBV14	ASGPLGTTEAF
TRBJ1-4	TRBV5-1	ASSSQPGQGNEKLF
TRBJ2-7	TRBV20-1	SARSGMERAYEQY
TRBJ2-7	TRBV10-3	AISESGRLYEQY
TRBJ2-1	TRBV7-2	ASSSQGVLNERF
TRBJ2-7	TRBV20-1	SASSLEGGYNEQY
TRBJ2-1	TRBV10-3	AIVRGGRWGNEQF
TRBJ2-1	TRBV2	ASSELAHNEQF
TRBJ2-7	TRBV6-1	ASRTPLGQGAYEQY
TRBJ2-2	TRBV7-2	ASSGYRVDTGELF
TRBJ1-6	TRBV25-1	ASSEFGTRGYNSPPH
TRBJ2-5	TRBV2	ASSERQIQETQY
TRBJ2-7	TRBV10-3	AISVTGGRNEQY
TRBJ2-1	TRBV15	ATSSGDNSDSYNEQF
TRBJ2-3	TRBV29-1	SCRGRLADTQY
TRBJ2-1	TRBV30	AWSEGVSNEQF
TRBJ2-1	TRBV3-1	ASTLGSGGNEQF